A selection of T cell receptor beta chains follows, all from one sample in a study of regulatory T cells in long-lasting Graves disease. TCRdb passed the multiplex PCR reads through MiXCR, listing each CDR3 protein once. Of hundreds of thousands of distinct CDR3 sequences in the sample, roughly a sixth are singletons; the top ten hold about a fifth. The specimen comprised peripheral blood mononuclear cells (PBMCs), sampled at new diagnosis, from a patient treated with antithyroid drugs. The receptors derive from a female donor with Graves disease. CDR3s include the opening cysteine and the closing phenylalanine or tryptophan.

v_call: TRBV7-2
cdr3_aa: CASSVGLYEQYF

v_call: TRBV5-1
cdr3_aa: CASSLEGAGATEAFF

v_call: TRBV30
cdr3_aa: CAWSLAAYNEQFF

v_call: TRBV28
cdr3_aa: CASRRDRGADTQYF

v_call: TRBV6-4
cdr3_aa: CASSEASNNEQFF

v_call: TRBV5-1
cdr3_aa: CASSGGVGDSPLHF

v_call: TRBV20-1
cdr3_aa: CSARGGWNTGELFF

v_call: TRBV27
cdr3_aa: CASSRPSGRMSPWFYEQYF

v_call: TRBV13
cdr3_aa: CASSQGQGETNEKLFF

v_call: TRBV6-1
cdr3_aa: CASSGGGSHPLSANQPQHF

v_call: TRBV28
cdr3_aa: CASSGPGQGARNGYTF

v_call: TRBV15
cdr3_aa: CATSRPGTGAWLNTEAFF

v_call: TRBV29-1
cdr3_aa: CSVRSPRLAGGEQFF

v_call: TRBV5-1
cdr3_aa: CASSTAGTGGSPLHF

v_call: TRBV18
cdr3_aa: CASSAEGPLVEQFF

v_call: TRBV29-1
cdr3_aa: CSVEDPAGWSGNTIYF